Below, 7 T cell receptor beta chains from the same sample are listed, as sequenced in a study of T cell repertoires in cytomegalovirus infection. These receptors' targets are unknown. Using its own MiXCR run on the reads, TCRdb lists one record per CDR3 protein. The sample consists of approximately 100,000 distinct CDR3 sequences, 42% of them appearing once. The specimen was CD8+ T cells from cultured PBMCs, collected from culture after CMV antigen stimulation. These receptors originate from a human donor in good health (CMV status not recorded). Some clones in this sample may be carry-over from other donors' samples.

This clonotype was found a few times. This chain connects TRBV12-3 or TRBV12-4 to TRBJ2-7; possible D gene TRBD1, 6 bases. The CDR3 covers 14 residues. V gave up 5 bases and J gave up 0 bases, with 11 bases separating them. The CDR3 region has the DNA TGTGCCAGCAGTCGGACAGCCTCCTCCTACGAGCAGTACTTC. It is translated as CASSRTASSYEQYF.

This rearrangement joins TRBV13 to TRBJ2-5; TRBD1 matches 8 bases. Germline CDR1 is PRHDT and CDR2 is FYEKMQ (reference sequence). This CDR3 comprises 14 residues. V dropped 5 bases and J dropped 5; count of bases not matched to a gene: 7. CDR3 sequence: CASSQAGGRETQYF. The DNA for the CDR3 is TGTGCCAGCAGCCAAGCAGGGGGCAGGGAGACCCAGTACTTC.

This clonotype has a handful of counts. The CDR3 loop is CATLFLGYGYTF. The CDR3 nucleotides read TGTGCCACCTTGTTTTTGGGGTATGGCTACACCTTC. This sequence joins TRBV6-5 and TRBJ1-2; no firm D call. The V gene lost 10 bases and the J gene lost 5 bases, with 14 bases spanning the gap. The CDR3 is 12 residues long. Germline V CDR1 and CDR2: MNHEY, SVGAGI.

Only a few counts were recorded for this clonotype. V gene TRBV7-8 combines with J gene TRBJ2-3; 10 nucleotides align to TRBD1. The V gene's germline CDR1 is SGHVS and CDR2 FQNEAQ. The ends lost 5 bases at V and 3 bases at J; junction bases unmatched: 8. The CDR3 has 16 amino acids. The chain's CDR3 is CASSIGDRGRTDTQYF. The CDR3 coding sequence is TGTGCCAGCAGCATAGGGGACAGGGGACGAACAGATACGCAGTATTTT.

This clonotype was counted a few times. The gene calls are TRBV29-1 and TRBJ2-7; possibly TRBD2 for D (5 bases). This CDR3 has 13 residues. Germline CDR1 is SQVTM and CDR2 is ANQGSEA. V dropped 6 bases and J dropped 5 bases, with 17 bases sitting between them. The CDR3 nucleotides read TGCAGCGTGCACAACCGGGAAGTCGACGAGCAGTACTTC. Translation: CSVHNREVDEQYF.

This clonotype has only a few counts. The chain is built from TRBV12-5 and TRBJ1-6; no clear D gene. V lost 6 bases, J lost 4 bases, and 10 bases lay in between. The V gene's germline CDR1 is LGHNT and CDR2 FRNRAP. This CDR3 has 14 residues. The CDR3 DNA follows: TGTGCTAGTGGCCCCCGGGGTTATAATTCACCCCTCCACTTT. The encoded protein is CASGPRGYNSPLHF. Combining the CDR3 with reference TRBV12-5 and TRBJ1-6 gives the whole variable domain DARVTQTPRHKVTEMGQEVTMRCQPILGHNTVFWYRQTMMQGLELLAYFRNRAPLDDSGMPKDRFSAEMPDATLATLKIQPSEPRDSAVYFCASGPRGYNSPLHFGNGTRLTVT.

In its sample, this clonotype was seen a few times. The DNA for the CDR3 is TGTGCCAGCAGCAGAATGGGATCCGGCATGAACACTGAAGCTTTCTTT. Translation: CASSRMGSGMNTEAFF. The V and J genes are TRBV28 and TRBJ1-1; D not resolved. V was cut by 6 bases and J by 0 bases, with 17 bases left in between. Germline values: CDR1 MDHEN, CDR2 SYDVKM. The CDR3 spans 16 residues.